The clone carrying this TCR beta chain occurred once. Its specificity is unknown. The sample belongs to a study of neurological immune-mediated disorders. Regarding the study as a whole: The absence of any CDR3 amino acid sequence shared by expanded clones across subjects suggests that repertoires were private in all groups.

The time point here: technical triplicate 3. V dropped 0 bases and J dropped 6 bases, with 8 bases sitting between them. This CDR3 has 14 amino acids. Germline lookup yields CDR1 SGHTA and CDR2 FQGTGA. TCRdb independently ran MiXCR on the 5' RACE reads; one entry per CDR3 protein. The sample has about 42,000 distinct CDR3 sequences; under 25% are singletons. This clonotype was sampled from a man aged 55 to 69 with HTLV-1-associated myelopathy (HAM/TSP). The chain joins TRBV7-3 to TRBJ2-2, with a tentative D call TRBD1 (6 bases). The sample was PBMCs. The CDR3 nucleotides read TGTGCCAGCAGCTTAACCGGGACATCCGGGGAGCTGTTTTTT. Its protein is CASSLTGTSGELFF.